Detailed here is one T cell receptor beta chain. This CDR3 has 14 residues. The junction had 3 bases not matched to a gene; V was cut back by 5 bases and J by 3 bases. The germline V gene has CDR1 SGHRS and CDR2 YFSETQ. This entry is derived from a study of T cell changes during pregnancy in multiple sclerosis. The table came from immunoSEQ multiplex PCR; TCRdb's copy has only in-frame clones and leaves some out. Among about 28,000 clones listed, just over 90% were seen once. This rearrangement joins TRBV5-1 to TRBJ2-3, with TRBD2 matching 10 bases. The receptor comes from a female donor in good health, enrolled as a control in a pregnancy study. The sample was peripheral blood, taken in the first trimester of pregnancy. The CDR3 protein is CASRPAGGTDTQYF. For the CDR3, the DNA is TGCGCCAGCAGACCAGCGGGAGGGACAGATACGCAGTATTTT.